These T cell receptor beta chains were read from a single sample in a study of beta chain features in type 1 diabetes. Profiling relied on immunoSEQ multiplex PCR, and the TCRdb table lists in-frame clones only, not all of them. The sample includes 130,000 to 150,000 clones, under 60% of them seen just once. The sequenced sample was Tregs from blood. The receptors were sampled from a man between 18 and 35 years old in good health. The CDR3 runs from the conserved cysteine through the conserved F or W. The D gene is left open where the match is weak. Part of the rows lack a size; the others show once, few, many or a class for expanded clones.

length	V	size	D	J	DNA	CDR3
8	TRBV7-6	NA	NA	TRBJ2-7	TGTGCGCCTACAGGGCAGTACTTC	CAPTGQYF
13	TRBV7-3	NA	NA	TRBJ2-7	TGTGCCAGCAGCTTTTTCGGGGAGGCCGAGCAGTACTTC	CASSFFGEAEQYF
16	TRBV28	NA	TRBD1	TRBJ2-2	TGTGCCAGCAGTTTAATCGGACAGGGGTACACCGGGGAGCTGTTTTTT	CASSLIGQGYTGELFF
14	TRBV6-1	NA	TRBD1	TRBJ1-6	TGTGCCAGCAGTCAGGGGGAATGGCGTTCACCCCTCCACTTT	CASSQGEWRSPLHF
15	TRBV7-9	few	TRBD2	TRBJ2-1	TGTGCCAGCAGCCCTAGCGGGAGCTCCTACAATGAGCAGTTCTTC	CASSPSGSSYNEQFF
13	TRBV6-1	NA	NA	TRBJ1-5	TGTGCCAGTACTCCGGGGATCGATCAGCCCCAGCATTTT	CASTPGIDQPQHF
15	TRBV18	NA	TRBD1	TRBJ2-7	TGTGCCAGCTCATCTCCGGGACAGGGAAGTACCGAGCAGTACTTC	CASSSPGQGSTEQYF
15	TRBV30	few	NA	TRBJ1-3	TGTGCCTGGAGTCTACTTGTGAGCTCTGGAAACACCATATATTTT	CAWSLLVSSGNTIYF
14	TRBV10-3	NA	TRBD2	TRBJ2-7	TGTGCCATCAGTCCGGGGGGGGTTAGAGGGGAGCAGTACTTC	CAISPGGVRGEQYF
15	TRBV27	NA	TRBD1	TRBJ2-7	TGTGCCAGCAGTCCATTGGGACAGGGGGAGTACCAGCAGTACTTC	CASSPLGQGEYQQYF
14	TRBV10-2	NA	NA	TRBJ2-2	TGCGCCAGCAGTGAGCCCTCCCGAGCAGGGGAGCTGTTTTTT	CASSEPSRAGELFF
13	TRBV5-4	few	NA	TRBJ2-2	TGTGCCAGCAGCCCGGAACCTAGCGGGGAGCTGTTTTTT	CASSPEPSGELFF
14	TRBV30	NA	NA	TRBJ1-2	TGTGCCTGGAGTGCAACGGGACACGGCTATGGCTACACCTTC	CAWSATGHGYGYTF
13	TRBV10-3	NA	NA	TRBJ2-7	TGTGCCATCAGACGGGGGTCCTCCTACGAGCAGTACTTC	CAIRRGSSYEQYF
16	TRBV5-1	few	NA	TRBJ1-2	TGCGCCAGCAGCTTAGATGGGGGGGGCGGCGACTATGGCTACACCTTC	CASSLDGGGGDYGYTF
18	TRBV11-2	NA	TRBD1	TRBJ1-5	TGTGCCAGCAGCTTAGGGGACAGGCCTACCCCGAGGGATCAGCCCCAGCATTTT	CASSLGDRPTPRDQPQHF
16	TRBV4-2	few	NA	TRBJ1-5	TGTGCCAGCAGCCAAGATAGGAGGAGCAGCAATCAGCCCCAGCATTTT	CASSQDRRSSNQPQHF
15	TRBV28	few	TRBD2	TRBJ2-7	TGTGCCAGCAGCTTCACTAGCGTGACCTCCTACGAGCAGTACTTC	CASSFTSVTSYEQYF
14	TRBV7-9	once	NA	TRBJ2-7	TGTGCCAGCAGCTTCGGGCAGGGCATCTACGAGCAGTACTTC	CASSFGQGIYEQYF
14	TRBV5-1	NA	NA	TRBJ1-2	TGCGCCAGCAACGACGGGGGATATGCTAAGGGCTACACCTTC	CASNDGGYAKGYTF
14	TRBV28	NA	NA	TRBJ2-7	TGTGCCAGCAGTTTCGTGGACAACTTTTACGAGCAGTACTTC	CASSFVDNFYEQYF